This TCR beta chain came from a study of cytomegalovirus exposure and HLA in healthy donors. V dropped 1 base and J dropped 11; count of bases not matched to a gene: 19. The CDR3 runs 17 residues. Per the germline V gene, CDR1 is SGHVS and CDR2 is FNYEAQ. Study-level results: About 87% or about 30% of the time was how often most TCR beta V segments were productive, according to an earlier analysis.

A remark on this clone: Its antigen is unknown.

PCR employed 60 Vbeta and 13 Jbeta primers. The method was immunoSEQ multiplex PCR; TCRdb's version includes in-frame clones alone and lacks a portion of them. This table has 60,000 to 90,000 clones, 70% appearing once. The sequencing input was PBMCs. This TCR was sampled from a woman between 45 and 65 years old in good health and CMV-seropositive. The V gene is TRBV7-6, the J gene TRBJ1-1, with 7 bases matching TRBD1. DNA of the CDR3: TGTGCCAGCAGCTTAGTGATCCCCGGACAGGATCCAGGATGGGCTTTCTTT. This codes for CASSLVIPGQDPGWAFF.